The 25 T cell receptor beta chains listed next were all sequenced from one sample in a study of identical twins. TCRdb recomputed calls from the 5' RACE reads with MiXCR, one row per CDR3 protein. The sample yields approximately 680,000 distinct CDR3 sequences, roughly 7.1% seen once. The data also belong to a second study, concerning yellow fever vaccine responses in identical twins.

The sequenced sample was PBMCs. These receptors were collected from a young woman in good health.

This clonotype has only a few counts. The chain employs TRBV12-3 or TRBV12-4 and TRBJ1-3; 7 bases fit TRBD1. The CDR3 has 13 residues. After removal of 6 bases from V and 3 bases from J, the junction contained 2 bases not matched to a gene. The CDR3 protein is CASRQGFGNTIYF. The CDR3 DNA follows: TGTGCCAGCAGACAGGGGTTTGGAAACACCATATATTTT.

This clonotype was seen more than once but under ten times. This chain joins TRBV6-5 and TRBJ2-5; 10 nucleotides align to TRBD2. Germline CDR1 is MNHEY and CDR2 is SVGAGI. The CDR3 length is 16 residues. The V and J ends lost 2 bases and 5 bases, in that order; junction bases with no gene match: 8. DNA of the CDR3: TGTGCCAGCAGTTACGGGTCTAGCGGGAGCCTGGAGACCCAGTACTTC. This gives the protein CASSYGSSGSLETQYF.

This clonotype has more than one count but fewer than ten. The chain is built from TRBV5-4 and TRBJ2-4; a possible D gene is TRBD1 (7 bases). The CDR3 runs 17 residues. V was pared by 3 bases and J by 0 bases, with 16 bases between. Germline V CDR1 and CDR2: SGHNT, YYREEE (reference sequence). The CDR3 spells CASSSQGGQVAKNIQYF. CDR3 DNA: TGTGCCAGCAGCTCGCAGGGGGGTCAGGTAGCCAAAAACATTCAGTACTTC.

This clonotype occurred a few times. The chain links TRBV5-1 to TRBJ2-3; TRBD1 matches 10 bases. Losses at the gene ends were 0 bases for V and 3 bases for J; bases not matched to a gene: 13. Germline V lookup: CDR1 SGHRS, CDR2 YFSETQ. The CDR3 consists of 19 residues. As DNA, the CDR3 is TGCGCCAGCAGCTTGGCGGGGCTCTCCGGGACAGGGGTGACAGATACGCAGTATTTT. As protein: CASSLAGLSGTGVTDTQYF.

In this sample, this clonotype turned up a few times. This chain joins TRBV11-2 and TRBJ2-2, with 9 bases fitting TRBD2. The CDR3 covers 16 residues. The junction had 6 bases not matched to a gene; V was cut back by 0 bases and J by 7 bases. Germline CDR1 is SGHAT and CDR2 is FQNNGV. The CDR3 spells CASSLERGGLNGELFF. For the CDR3, the DNA is TGTGCCAGCAGCTTAGAGCGGGGGGGCCTTAACGGGGAGCTGTTTTTT.

The V call is TRBV5-1, the J call TRBJ2-3; 13 bases match TRBD2. This CDR3 is built from 13 residues. Trimming took 8 bases from V and 6 from J; bases not matched to a gene: 3. CDR1 is SGHRS and CDR2 is YFSETQ in the germline V gene. CDR3 sequence: CARTSGRADTQYF. The CDR3 DNA follows: TGCGCCAGAACTAGCGGGAGGGCGGATACGCAGTATTTT.

The table lists this clonotype with many counts. This chain links TRBV2 with TRBJ2-2; possibly TRBD2 for D (6 bases). Trimming stripped 10 bases from V and 5 bases from J, with 11 bases between. The CDR3 is made up of 12 amino acids. In germline, CDR1 is SNHLY, CDR2 FYNNEI. The CDR3 loop is CATTRGTGELFF. The CDR3 DNA is TGTGCCACCACCCGGGGGACCGGGGAGCTGTTTTTT.

V and J are TRBV9 and TRBJ1-1; D is ambiguous. The germline V gene encodes CDR1 SGDLS and CDR2 YYNGEE. Trimming took 4 bases from V and 2 from J, leaving 15 bases between them. This CDR3 spans 15 amino acids. The CDR3 DNA sequence: TGTGCCAGCAGCCCTCCGGCCCCTTCCAACACTGAAGCTTTCTTT. It specifies CASSPPAPSNTEAFF.

This clonotype has a count of ten or more. The chain couples TRBV20-1 to TRBJ2-7; perhaps TRBD1 as D (6 bases). CDR3 size: 14 residues. Germline CDR1 and CDR2: DFQATT and SNEGSKA (reference sequence). The V end was cut by 6 bases, the J end by 2 bases, with 17 bases between. CDR3 coding DNA: TGCAGTGCCAAAGGACAGCCCCCCGCCTACGAGCAGTACGTC. This gives the protein CSAKGQPPAYEQYV.

This rearrangement joins TRBV7-9 to TRBJ2-7, with TRBD1 identical over 9 bases. Per the germline V gene, CDR1 is SEHNR and CDR2 is FQNEAQ (reference sequence). CDR3 length: 16 amino acids. Losses at the gene ends were 5 bases for V and 5 bases for J; bases not matched to a gene: 13. The CDR3: CASSITYSGTGNEQYF. DNA of the CDR3: TGTGCCAGCAGCATCACTTACTCCGGGACAGGGAACGAGCAGTACTTC.

This chain connects TRBV11-2 to TRBJ2-2; a possible D gene is TRBD2 (7 bases). CDR3 length: 15 amino acids. The V and J ends lost 4 bases and 3 bases respectively, with 12 bases between them. The germline gives CDR1 SGHAT, CDR2 FQNNGV. The CDR3 nucleotides read TGTGCCAGCAGCTGGGGGGCGGGAGACACCGGGGAGCTGTTTTTT. Translating it yields CASSWGAGDTGELFF.

This clonotype has more than one count but fewer than ten. The chain couples TRBV10-3 to TRBJ2-3; TRBD2 agrees at 7 bases. There are 14 residues in the CDR3. CDR1 and CDR2 (germline): ENHRY, SYGVKD. V lost 8 bases to trimming and J lost 2 bases; unmatched junction nucleotides: 7. The CDR3 is CAILRDYPTDTQYF. The DNA of the CDR3 is TGTGCCATCCTTCGGGACTACCCCACAGATACGCAGTATTTT.

Of note for this clonotype: A much larger clone differs by one base, so this may be a read error. The chain combines TRBV6-5 with TRBJ2-7; TRBD2 is a possible D gene (5 bases). Germline CDR1 MNHEY, CDR2 SVGAGI. V was trimmed by 1 base and J by 0 bases, leaving 13 bases between them. CDR3 length: 16 residues. The chain's CDR3 is CASSYYSSRSSYEQYF. The CDR3 bases are TGTGCCAGCAGTTACTATTCTAGCAGGAGCTCCTACGAGCAGTACTTC.

This clonotype was seen many times. The chain carries TRBV5-1 and TRBJ2-2, with 16 bases fitting TRBD2. Germline lookup yields CDR1 SGHRS and CDR2 YFSETQ. J gave up 5 bases and V 4 bases, and 11 bases lay outside the gene matches. The CDR3 runs 19 residues. The CDR3: CASSPPGLAGGYSTGELFF. As DNA, the CDR3 is TGCGCCAGCAGCCCCCCGGGACTAGCGGGAGGGTATTCGACCGGGGAGCTGTTTTTT.

V and J are TRBV5-1 and TRBJ2-3; D remains ambiguous. In germline, CDR1 is SGHRS, CDR2 YFSETQ. Deletions cut 1 base from V and 2 bases from J, with 14 bases between. The CDR3 totals 16 residues. CDR3 region: CASSLRDTKFTDTQYF. The CDR3 bases are TGCGCCAGCAGCTTGCGTGATACGAAGTTCACAGATACGCAGTATTTT.

A few counts support this clonotype. This chain links TRBV4-1 with TRBJ1-1; TRBD1 might be the D (6 bases). The germline V and J ends were trimmed by 4 bases and 4 bases, with 16 bases remaining between them. The CDR3 sequence is 15 residues long. Germline V gene data show CDR1 as MGHRA and CDR2 as YSYEKL. The CDR3 DNA reads TGCGCCAGCAGCCCCGAGCGGGGGCGTAGCACTGAAGCTTTCTTT. Translated: CASSPERGRSTEAFF.

The genes are TRBV25-1 and TRBJ2-3; D perhaps matches TRBD2 (5 bases). The V gene lost 4 bases and the J gene lost 6 bases, with 11 bases spanning the gap. The CDR3 sequence is 13 residues long. Germline loops: CDR1 MGHDK, CDR2 SYGVNS. CDR3 amino acids: CASSGHIADTQYF. The CDR3 DNA sequence: TGTGCCAGCAGTGGACATATAGCGGATACGCAGTATTTT.

The gene calls are TRBV3-1 and TRBJ2-3; possibly TRBD1 for D (5 bases). Germline assignment: CDR1 LGHDT and CDR2 YNNKEL (reference sequence). The ends were cut back, 7 bases at V and 4 bases at J, with 18 bases in the middle. The CDR3 length is 15 residues. CDR3 protein: CASTKTQGVSDTQYF. CDR3 DNA: TGTGCCAGCACCAAGACTCAAGGGGTATCAGATACGCAGTATTTT.

The chain carries TRBV2 and TRBJ2-1, with 12 bases matching TRBD2. Trimming took 0 bases from V and 7 from J; bases not matched to a gene: 7. The length of the CDR3 is 17 residues. The germline gives CDR1 SNHLY, CDR2 FYNNEI. CDR3 nucleotide sequence: TGTGCCAGCAGTGAAGCGCGTACTAGCGGGGGGTTAAATGAGCAGTTCTTC. It encodes CASSEARTSGGLNEQFF.

V and J are TRBV2 and TRBJ2-5; D gene unclear. V was shortened by 0 bases and J by 5 bases, with 4 bases between the two germline ends. Per the germline V gene, CDR1 is SNHLY and CDR2 is FYNNEI. CDR3 length equals 12 residues. The CDR3 spells CASSEAAETQYF. The CDR3 bases are TGTGCCAGCAGTGAAGCGGCGGAGACCCAGTACTTC.

This clonotype was seen a few times. V is TRBV5-1 and J is TRBJ2-3; D might be TRBD2 (6 bases). This CDR3 comprises 14 residues. V was cut by 4 bases and J by 5 bases, with 14 bases left in between. CDR1 SGHRS and CDR2 YFSETQ come from the germline V gene. This chain's CDR3 is CASSPGDRGDTQYF. The CDR3 DNA reads as TGCGCCAGCAGCCCGGGGGATCGGGGAGATACGCAGTATTTT.

This clonotype was counted only a few times. V is TRBV5-4 and J is TRBJ2-4, with D maybe TRBD2 (6 bases). This CDR3 comprises 16 residues. CDR1 is SGHNT and CDR2 is YYREEE in the germline V gene (reference sequence). Trimming took 4 bases from V and 0 from J, leaving 14 bases between them. As DNA, the CDR3 is TGTGCCAGCAGCCCTGGAGGGCCCGAAGCCAAAAACATTCAGTACTTC. Translation: CASSPGGPEAKNIQYF.

This clonotype was picked up a small number of times. This chain connects TRBV10-3 to TRBJ2-1, with D perhaps assigned TRBD1 or TRBD2 (5 bases each). Germline V gives CDR1 ENHRY, CDR2 SYGVKD. Deletions cut 8 bases from V and 1 base from J, with 15 bases between. This CDR3 is 15 amino acids long. CDR3 loop: CAIGAGKVSYNEQFF. The DNA for the CDR3 is TGTGCCATCGGGGCGGGTAAAGTTTCCTACAATGAGCAGTTCTTC.

Turning to this clonotype: This may come from a read error, since a much larger clone is one base off. The conserved phenylalanine or tryptophan normally closing the CDR3 is absent here, so this likely arose from a read error. V usage is TRBV12-3 or TRBV12-4 and J usage is TRBJ2-7; 14 bases agree with TRBD2. J was trimmed by 3 bases and V by 3 bases; bases with no gene match: 7. The CDR3 is 17 amino acids. In nucleotides, the CDR3 is TGTGCCAGCAGTTTCAGGGTGACTAGCGGGAGGGACTACGAGCAGTACTTA. Translating gives CASSFRVTSGRDYEQYL.

This clonotype has ten or more counts. The gene calls are TRBV27 and TRBJ2-2, with D perhaps TRBD2 (5 bases). V was shortened by 6 bases and J by 4 bases, with 9 bases between the two germline ends. Germline V gene lookup returns CDR1 MNHEY and CDR2 SMNVEV (reference sequence). The CDR3 totals 13 residues. The CDR3 bases are TGTGCCAGCAGCCGGGATCGCACCGGGGAGCTGTTTTTT. This sequence encodes CASSRDRTGELFF.